The 10 T cell receptor beta chains below were found in one sample sequenced in a study of CD8+ T cells in alopecia areata. Treatment reported: oral pan-JAK inhibitor, 5-10 mg twice daily. Sequencing relied on a cDNA template that was reverse transcribed from extracted RNA. Produced via immunoSEQ multiplex PCR; TCRdb's table is partial and in-frame only. In the table there are more than 110,000 clones, 50% to 65% of which are singletons. The input for sequencing was CD8+ T cells sorted from blood, taken at week 4, from a patient treated with tofacitinib. The receptors come from a human donor with alopecia areata.

The rearrangement uses TRBV13 and TRBJ1-3; 7 bases are shared with TRBD1. The CDR3 runs 17 residues. Per the germline V gene, CDR1 is PRHDT and CDR2 is FYEKMQ (reference sequence). Trimming removed 2 bases from V and 3 bases from J; junction bases left unmatched: 10. CDR3 loop: CASSLWPGQRIGNTIYF. CDR3 coding DNA: TGTGCCAGCAGCTTATGGCCGGGACAGAGAATTGGAAACACCATATATTTT. The variable domain in full, completed from reference TRBV13 and TRBJ1-3, reads AAGVIQSPRHLIKEKRETATLKCYPIPRHDTVYWYQQGPGQDPQFLISFYEKMQSDKGSIPDRFSAQQFSDYHSELNMSSLELGDSALYFCASSLWPGQRIGNTIYFGEGSWLTVV.

The J gene is TRBJ1-1, the V gene TRBV9, with unresolved D. This CDR3 region has 12 residues. Germline loops: CDR1 SGDLS, CDR2 YYNGEE. V lost 6 bases, J lost 8 bases, and 14 bases lay in between. The DNA of the CDR3 is TGTGCCAGCATAACGGCAGTAGAGGAAGCTTTCTTT. Protein sequence: CASITAVEEAFF.

This clone was detected a few times. The chain is built from TRBV7-9 and TRBJ1-2; D may be TRBD1 (5 bases). Germline V lookup: CDR1 SEHNR, CDR2 FQNEAQ (reference sequence). Trimming took 3 bases from V and 4 from J, leaving 9 bases between them. The CDR3 has 13 amino acids. CDR3 protein: CASSLGEIYGYTF. DNA of the CDR3: TGTGCCAGCAGCTTGGGGGAAATCTATGGCTACACCTTC.

The J gene is TRBJ1-2, the V gene TRBV5-6; D is unclear. CDR1 and CDR2 from the germline V gene are SGHDT and YYEEEE. V shed 6 bases and J shed 6 bases, with 21 bases lying between them. The CDR3 spans 15 residues. DNA of the CDR3: TGTGCCAGCATCACCGGACCGAGAGGAGGAGATGGCTACACCTTC. Translating it yields CASITGPRGGDGYTF.

This chain uses TRBV2 with TRBJ1-6; no clear D. CDR1 SNHLY and CDR2 FYNNEI come from the germline V gene. CDR3 length: 15 residues. V dropped 8 bases and J dropped 0 bases, with 11 bases sitting between them. This chain's CDR3 is CASGGVNSYNSPLHF. Written as DNA, the CDR3 is TGTGCCAGCGGCGGGGTAAACTCCTATAATTCACCCCTCCACTTT. Filled out from reference TRBV2 and TRBJ1-6, the complete variable domain reads EPEVTQTPSHQVTQMGQEVILRCVPISNHLYFYWYRQILGQKVEFLVSFYNNEISEKSEIFDDQFSVERPDGSNFTLKIRSTKLEDSAMYFCASGGVNSYNSPLHFGNGTRLTVT.

This clone showed up just a few times. The CDR3 spells CASSQVGQGKAFF. CDR3 in DNA: TGTGCCAGCAGCCAAGTAGGACAGGGAAAGGCTTTCTTT. This chain uses TRBV14 with TRBJ1-1, with TRBD1 matching over 8 bases. Trimming removed 1 base from V and 11 bases from J; junction bases left unmatched: 6. Germline CDR1 is SGHDN and CDR2 is FVKESK. The CDR3 is made up of 13 amino acids.

The V and J genes are TRBV14 and TRBJ2-7, with D possibly being TRBD2 (5 bases). CDR1 SGHDN and CDR2 FVKESK come from the germline V gene. V lost 4 bases and J 1 base, leaving 17 bases between the germline ends. The CDR3 length is 16 residues. The CDR3 spells CASSLVGRGISYEQYF. The DNA of the CDR3 is TGTGCCAGCAGCCTTGTGGGGAGAGGCATTTCCTACGAGCAGTACTTC.

There are a few counts of this clone. The chain couples TRBV7-2 to TRBJ2-7, with D hard to call. This CDR3 contains 13 residues. Looked up from germline, CDR1 is SGHTA and CDR2 is FQGNSA. Trimming removed 0 bases at V and 3 bases at J, with 6 bases between. CDR3 bases: TGTGCCAGCAGCTTAGCTCGCGGCTACGAGCAGTACTTC. Translation gives CASSLARGYEQYF.

This chain connects TRBV15 to TRBJ2-2, with D perhaps matching TRBD1 (6 bases). V shed 7 bases and J shed 2 bases, with 11 bases lying between them. CDR3 length equals 14 residues. Germline-derived CDR1 and CDR2 are LNHNV and YYDKDF (reference sequence). CDR3 protein: CATMKQGNTGELFF. The CDR3 bases are TGTGCCACCATGAAACAGGGCAACACCGGGGAGCTGTTTTTT. Full variable domain (rest looked up from reference TRBV15 and TRBJ2-2): DAMVIQNPRYQVTQFGKPVTLSCSQTLNHNVMYWYQQKSSQAPKLLFHYYDKDFNNEADTPDNFQSRRPNTSFCFLDIRSPGLGDTAMYLCATMKQGNTGELFFGEGSRLTVL.

Here the CDR3 reads CSVDGTGVTDTQYF. As DNA, the CDR3 is TGCAGCGTTGATGGGACAGGGGTCACAGATACGCAGTATTTT. The rearrangement links TRBV29-1 to TRBJ2-3, with 10 bases identical to TRBD1. CDR3 size: 14 residues. Looked up from germline, CDR1 is SQVTM and CDR2 is ANQGSEA. After removal of 3 bases from V and 2 bases from J, the junction contained 2 bases not matched to a gene.